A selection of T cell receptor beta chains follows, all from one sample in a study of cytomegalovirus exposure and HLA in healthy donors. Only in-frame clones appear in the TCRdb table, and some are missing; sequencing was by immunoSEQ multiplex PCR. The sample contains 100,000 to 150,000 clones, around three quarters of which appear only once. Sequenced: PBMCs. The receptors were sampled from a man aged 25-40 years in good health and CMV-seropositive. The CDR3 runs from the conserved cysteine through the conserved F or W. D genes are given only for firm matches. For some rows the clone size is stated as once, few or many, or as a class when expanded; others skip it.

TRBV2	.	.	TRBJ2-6	TGTGCCAGCAAGGAGGATTCCTCTGGGGCCAACGTCCTGACTTTC	CASKEDSSGANVLTF
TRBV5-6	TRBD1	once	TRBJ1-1	TGTGCCAGCAGCTCAGGACAGGGGGACACTGAAGCTTTCTTT	CASSSGQGDTEAFF
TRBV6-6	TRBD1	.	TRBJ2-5	TGTGCCAGCAGTTACTCGCGAGACAGGGGATGGGAGACCCAGTACTTC	CASSYSRDRGWETQYF
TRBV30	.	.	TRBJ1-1	TGTGCCTGGAAATACAGCGGGCAAGCTTTCTTT	CAWKYSGQAFF
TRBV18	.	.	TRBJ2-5	TGTGCCAGCTCACCAGGGAGCTTGCAAGAGACCCAGTACTTC	CASSPGSLQETQYF
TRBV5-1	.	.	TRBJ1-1	TGCGCCAGCAGCTCGCACGGCGCAGGGCGTGGTAGGGACACTGAAGCTTTCTTT	CASSSHGAGRGRDTEAFF
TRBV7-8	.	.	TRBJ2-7	TGTGCCAGCAGCCTGCAGTGGGGCCCGTCCTACGAGCAGTACTTC	CASSLQWGPSYEQYF
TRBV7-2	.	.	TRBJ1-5	TGTGCCAGCAGCTCCTACCCTCTGCCCAATCAGCCCCAGCATTTT	CASSSYPLPNQPQHF
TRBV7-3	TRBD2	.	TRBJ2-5	TGTGCCAGCAGCTTATGGGGACTAGCGGGGGGGCAAGAGACCCAGTACTTC	CASSLWGLAGGQETQYF
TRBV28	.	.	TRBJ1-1	TGTGCCAGCAGACGGGGGGATAGCACTGAAGCTTTCTTT	CASRRGDSTEAFF
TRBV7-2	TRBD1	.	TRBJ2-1	TGTGCCAGCGGGCAGGGGGCGATGAATGAGCAGTTCTTC	CASGQGAMNEQFF
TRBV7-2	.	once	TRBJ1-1	TGTGCCAGCAGCGAGGGACTGGCAGTGGACACTGAAGCTTTCTTT	CASSEGLAVDTEAFF
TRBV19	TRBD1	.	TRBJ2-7	TGTGCCAGTAGCTTTCAGGGACAGGGGGACTACGAGCAGTACTTC	CASSFQGQGDYEQYF
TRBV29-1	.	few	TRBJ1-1	TGCAGCGTTTCCAGGAGCGGTGAAGCTTTCTTT	CSVSRSGEAFF
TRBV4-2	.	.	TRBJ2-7	TGTGCCAGCAGCCAAGATGCAGGAACCTACGAGCAGTACTTC	CASSQDAGTYEQYF
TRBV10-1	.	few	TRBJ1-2	TGCGCCAGCAAAGTTGGCCCCAAGCTACTCCGAAAACAGGTAAATGGCTACACCTTC	CASKVGPKLLRKQVNGYTF